These 25 T cell receptor beta chains originate from one sample sequenced in a study of blood T cells in healthy people across ages. Primed by a sample-barcoded 5' primer and a J-beta primer mix, a second PCR proceeded for roughly 7 to 11 cycles. TCRdb reprocessed the 5' RACE reads via MiXCR and lists one record per CDR3 protein. The top ten hold 15% to 20% of the sample, which has about 1 million distinct CDR3 sequences, over 35% seen once. Sequenced: blood. Receptor source: a woman aged 55-69 years in good health.

The rearrangement links TRBV28 to TRBJ2-1; 12 nucleotides match TRBD2. This CDR3 contains 17 residues. Germline CDR1 is MDHEN and CDR2 is SYDVKM. V was clipped by 5 bases and J by 4 bases; unmatched bases: 9. The CDR3 DNA sequence: TGTGCCAGCAGTCCAAACGCCGGACTAGCGGGGTACAATGAGCAGTTCTTC. Its protein product is CASSPNAGLAGYNEQFF.

This CDR3 is CASSVPGESGEGYGYTF. CDR3 DNA sequence: TGTGCCAGCAGTGTACCCGGGGAATCCGGGGAGGGCTATGGCTACACCTTC. The V and J genes are TRBV6-1 and TRBJ1-2; D gene ambiguous. There are 17 residues in the CDR3. Germline-derived CDR1 and CDR2 are MNHNS and SASEGT. Trimming left V 4 bases short and J 4 bases short, with 22 bases between.

The chain has TRBV29-1 and TRBJ2-1; 11 bases map to TRBD2. There are 12 residues in the CDR3. Germline lookup yields CDR1 SQVTM and CDR2 ANQGSEA. The V segment lost 7 bases and the J segment 10 bases; nucleotides outside the gene matches: 6. CDR3 protein: CSAGLAVREQFF. As DNA, the CDR3 is TGCAGCGCGGGACTAGCGGTCCGAGAGCAGTTCTTC.

This chain links TRBV27 with TRBJ2-1; 7 positions agree with TRBD1. From germline, CDR1 is MNHEY and CDR2 SMNVEV (reference sequence). The CDR3 runs to 18 residues. With V trimmed by 4 bases and J by 3 bases, 15 bases remained unmatched. This chain's CDR3 is CASSSPSGQIKFYNEQFF. For the CDR3, the DNA is TGTGCCAGCAGTTCCCCCTCGGGACAGATAAAATTCTACAATGAGCAGTTCTTC.

V is TRBV9 and J is TRBJ2-1; the D gene is possibly TRBD1 (5 bases). The germline CDR1 and CDR2 sequences are SGDLS and YYNGEE. This CDR3 has 12 residues. V was pared by 3 bases and J by 8 bases, with 9 bases between. Here the CDR3 DNA reads TGTGCCAGCAGCGAGGGGCTTGATGAGCAGTTCTTC. Translation: CASSEGLDEQFF.

On this clonotype: A read error may account for a junction end that differs from germline. DNA of the CDR3: TGTGCCAGCAGCGTAGCACAGGGGACAAGTTCACCCCTCCACTTT. This gives the protein CASSVAQGTSSPLHF. The V call is TRBV7-9, the J call TRBJ1-6; 7 bases match TRBD1. Germline V gene sequence: CDR1 SEHNR, CDR2 FQNEAQ (reference sequence). The CDR3 covers 15 residues.

This clonotype was picked up a small number of times. This chain connects TRBV28 to TRBJ2-1; tentative D call: TRBD2 (7 bases). Per the germline V gene, CDR1 is MDHEN and CDR2 is SYDVKM. The CDR3 has 19 residues. The V and J ends lost 2 bases and 8 bases respectively, with 28 bases between them. CDR3 sequence (DNA): TGTGCCAGCAGTTTAGGCCACAGGGTGGGCGGGAGTTCGTTCGATGAGCAGTTCTTC. Translating gives CASSLGHRVGGSSFDEQFF.

This clonotype appeared many times. V usage is TRBV30 and J usage is TRBJ1-5, with a possible D match to TRBD1 (6 bases). With 0 bases removed from V and 0 bases from J, the gap between germline ends came to 9 bases. This CDR3 contains 15 residues. Germline CDR1 and CDR2: GTSNPN and SVGIG (reference sequence). In nucleotides, the CDR3 is TGTGCCTGGAGTGTTGCAGGGGTTAGCAATCAGCCCCAGCATTTT. Amino acids: CAWSVAGVSNQPQHF.

This clonotype appeared a few times. J is TRBJ2-5 and V is TRBV11-2; 9 nucleotides match TRBD2. The germline V gene encodes CDR1 SGHAT and CDR2 FQNNGV. The CDR3 is made up of 14 amino acids. J gave up 2 bases and V 4 bases, and 2 bases lay outside the gene matches. The CDR3 here is CASSWSGGQETQYF. The CDR3 DNA is TGTGCCAGCAGCTGGAGCGGGGGGCAAGAGACCCAGTACTTC.

The V and J genes are TRBV7-9 and TRBJ2-7, with no clear D. V lost 8 bases and J lost 3, with 8 bases in between. CDR3 length equals 11 residues. CDR1 and CDR2 from the germline V gene are SEHNR and FQNEAQ (reference sequence). CDR3 sequence reads: CASGEFYEQYF. The CDR3, as DNA: TGTGCCAGCGGGGAATTCTACGAGCAGTACTTC.

This clonotype was observed a handful of times. The rearrangement links TRBV29-1 to TRBJ2-1, with TRBD2 identical over 10 bases. CDR3 size: 17 residues. V lost 4 bases, J lost 3 bases, and 12 bases stayed unmatched. In germline, CDR1 is SQVTM, CDR2 ANQGSEA. The DNA of the CDR3 is TGCAGCGTTGGTGGGTTAGCGGGAGGTAGTGGCTACAATGAGCAGTTCTTC. It yields the protein CSVGGLAGGSGYNEQFF.

V is TRBV12-3 or TRBV12-4 and J is TRBJ2-1; D remains ambiguous. The CDR3 spans 16 residues. The V gene lost 1 base and the J gene lost 5 bases, with 15 bases spanning the gap. The CDR3 reads CASSLVSAGDNNEQFF. In DNA form, the CDR3 reads TGTGCCAGCAGTTTAGTCAGCGCAGGAGATAACAATGAGCAGTTCTTC.

This rearrangement joins TRBV9 to TRBJ2-5, with D perhaps being TRBD1 or TRBD2 (5 bases each). The DNA end lines up better with TRBJ2-7; the J call may be wrong. This CDR3 is built from 15 residues. Germline lookup yields CDR1 SGDLS and CDR2 YYNGEE. The chain's CDR3 is CASSQGTEESYEQYF. The DNA of the CDR3 is TGTGCCAGCAGCCAAGGGACGGAGGAATCCTACGAGCAGTACTTC.

This chain uses TRBV5-1 with TRBJ2-7; D assignment may be TRBD1 or TRBD2 (6 bases each). The V and J ends lost 4 bases and 5 bases respectively, with 16 bases between them. From germline, CDR1 is SGHRS and CDR2 YFSETQ. The CDR3 runs 14 residues. The CDR3, as DNA: TGCGCCAGCAGCCCGGACGGGGGCCAAGACGAGCAGTACTTC. It encodes CASSPDGGQDEQYF.

About this clonotype: One end of the junction is discordant with germline, which a read error may explain. The V gene is TRBV20-1, the J gene TRBJ2-3; 10 positions match TRBD1. CDR3 length equals 16 residues. Germline CDR1 is DFQATT and CDR2 is SNEGSKA (reference sequence). The CDR3 loop reads CSARDRTGGSTDTRYF. CDR3 bases: TGCAGTGCTAGAGATCGGACAGGGGGAAGCACAGATACGCGGTATTTT.

The chain recombines TRBV9 with TRBJ2-1, with 9 bases aligning to TRBD2. V shed 3 bases and J 5 bases; nucleotides not matched to a gene: 9. The V gene's germline CDR1 is SGDLS and CDR2 YYNGEE. This CDR3 comprises 16 residues. The CDR3 DNA reads TGTGCCAGCAGCGCGGCCGGGACTAGCTTCCACAATGAGCAGTTCTTC. This gives the protein CASSAAGTSFHNEQFF.

The sample holds a few counts of this clonotype. This rearrangement joins TRBV5-1 to TRBJ2-7; 9 bases fit TRBD2. J lost 7 bases, V lost 0 bases, and 8 bases had no gene match. Germline V CDR1 and CDR2: SGHRS, YFSETQ. This CDR3 is 15 amino acids long. CDR3: CASSLGLAAYNEQYF. The CDR3 DNA is TGCGCCAGCAGCTTGGGACTAGCGGCCTACAATGAGCAGTACTTC.

This clonotype turned up a few times. The rearrangement joins TRBV11-2 to TRBJ2-3, with 12 positions matching TRBD2. V trimming: 5 bases; J trimming: 0 bases; junction bases outside the gene matches: 6. Germline-derived CDR1 and CDR2 are SGHAT and FQNNGV. The CDR3 has 17 amino acids. The DNA for the CDR3 is TGTGCCAGCAGCCCCATGGGGACTAGCGGGAGCACAGATACGCAGTATTTT. Protein: CASSPMGTSGSTDTQYF.

CDR3 loop: CASSLGVGRDEQYF. The CDR3 nucleotides are TGTGCCAGCAGCTTGGGTGTAGGTCGCGACGAGCAGTACTTC. The chain is built from TRBV5-5 and TRBJ2-7; D gene unclear. The germline CDR1 and CDR2 sequences are SGHKS and YYEKEE (reference sequence). V was trimmed by 0 bases and J by 5 bases, leaving 12 bases between them. The CDR3 is 14 residues long. Based on the CDR3 plus reference TRBV5-5 and TRBJ2-7, the full variable domain is DAGVTQSPTHLIKTRGQQVTLRCSPISGHKSVSWYQQVLGQGPQFIFQYYEKEERGRGNFPDRFSARQFPNYSSELNVNALLLGDSALYLCASSLGVGRDEQYFGPGTRLTVT.

This chain connects TRBV9 to TRBJ2-1; 7 bases are shared with TRBD1. The CDR3 extends over 16 amino acids. The germline gives CDR1 SGDLS, CDR2 YYNGEE. With 3 bases clipped from V and 0 bases from J, the junction kept 6 bases outside the gene matches. CDR3 coding DNA: TGTGCCAGCAGCGGCAGGGACAGACGCTCCTACAATGAGCAGTTCTTC. Translation: CASSGRDRRSYNEQFF.

Worth noting for this clonotype: Germline and junction disagree at one end, which may indicate a read error. This sequence joins TRBV29-1 and TRBJ1-5, with TRBD1 matching 8 bases. The germline CDR1 and CDR2 sequences are SQVTM and ANQGSEA. This CDR3 has 13 amino acids. For the CDR3, the DNA is TGCGGCGTTGTAACAGGGGGGAATCAGCCCCAGCATTTT. It codes for CGVVTGGNQPQHF.

This clonotype was seen more than once but under ten times. The chain combines TRBV29-1 with TRBJ1-2; perhaps TRBD1 as D (5 bases). The CDR3 is made up of 13 amino acids. Germline CDR1 reads SQVTM; CDR2 reads ANQGSEA. The V end was cut by 4 bases, the J end by 4 bases, with 13 bases between. The CDR3 here is CSVGGEASYGYTF. In DNA, the CDR3 is TGCAGCGTTGGAGGGGAGGCCAGCTATGGCTACACCTTC.

This rearrangement joins TRBV27 to TRBJ2-1, with 9 positions matching TRBD2. Germline V CDR1 and CDR2: MNHEY, SMNVEV (reference sequence). This CDR3 spans 15 amino acids. After removal of 4 bases from V and 7 bases from J, the junction contained 8 bases not matched to a gene. The CDR3 reads CASSSTSGALNEQFF. Written as DNA, the CDR3 is TGTGCCAGCAGTTCGACTAGCGGCGCGTTGAATGAGCAGTTCTTC.

In its sample, this clonotype was seen once. V usage is TRBV6-2 or TRBV6-3 and J usage is TRBJ1-2; 10 bases are a match to TRBD1. Per the germline V gene, CDR1 is MNHEY and CDR2 is SVGEGT. The junction had 9 bases not matched to a gene; V was cut back by 7 bases and J by 1 base. The CDR3 length is 16 residues. CDR3 protein: CASTSGTGDFNYGYTF. The CDR3 nucleotides read TGTGCCAGCACCTCCGGGACAGGGGATTTTAACTATGGCTACACCTTC.

This chain joins TRBV3-1 and TRBJ1-1; D unclear. The V gene's germline CDR1 is LGHDT and CDR2 YNNKEL (reference sequence). V was cut by 1 base and J by 0 bases, with 6 bases left in between. The CDR3 covers 14 residues. The CDR3 region has the DNA TGTGCCAGCAGCCAAGTGTCGTTGAACACTGAAGCTTTCTTT. Residues: CASSQVSLNTEAFF.